Shown below are 17 T cell receptor beta chains from a single sample sequenced in a study of OX40 agonist ivuxolimab in advanced cancers. The method was immunoSEQ multiplex PCR; TCRdb's version includes in-frame clones alone and lacks a portion of them. Among about 71,000 clones, roughly 93% were seen once, and the ten largest hold around 14%. The material sequenced was CD4+ or CD8+ T cells sorted from blood, taken in a trial of the OX40 agonist ivuxolimab. Source of these receptors: an adult with an advanced solid tumor such as melanoma, head and neck, liver or kidney cancer.

Here the CDR3 reads CASSPLGSEQFF. CDR3 nucleotides: TGTGCCAGCAGCCCATTGGGGAGTGAGCAGTTCTTC. The rearrangement links TRBV27 to TRBJ2-1; D is perhaps TRBD2 (5 bases). Germline V CDR1 and CDR2: MNHEY, SMNVEV (reference sequence). Between the trimmed V and J ends, which lost 6 bases and 9 bases, there was a span of 12 bases. This CDR3 has 12 amino acids.

The chain links TRBV28 to TRBJ1-2; maybe TRBD1 (6 bases). Per germline, CDR1 MDHEN and CDR2 SYDVKM. V was pared by 5 bases and J by 4 bases, with 11 bases between. The CDR3 consists of 13 residues. Written as DNA, the CDR3 is TGTGCCAGCAGTCAAGGGACAAGCTATGGCTACACCTTC. Translating gives CASSQGTSYGYTF.

This chain joins TRBV7-8 and TRBJ1-6; D not certain. Per the germline V gene, CDR1 is SGHVS and CDR2 is FQNEAQ. V lost 1 base to trimming and J lost 0 bases, with 10 bases between them. The CDR3 is 17 residues long. The CDR3 DNA sequence: TGTGCCAGCAGCTTAGAGGTCGGCTACTCCTATAATTCACCCCTCCACTTT. This encodes CASSLEVGYSYNSPLHF.

The J gene is TRBJ2-7, the V gene TRBV7-8; either TRBD1 or TRBD2 may supply D (5 bases each). Trimming removed 5 bases from V and 2 bases from J, with 16 bases in between. The CDR3 is made up of 15 amino acids. CDR1 and CDR2 from the germline V gene are SGHVS and FQNEAQ. The CDR3 DNA is TGTGCCAGCAGCCCCGAGGGGTCAGCAACCTACGAGCAGTACTTC. Residues: CASSPEGSATYEQYF.

The chain employs TRBV5-4 and TRBJ2-7, with 9 bases lining up with TRBD1. CDR3 size: 15 residues. The V segment lost 4 bases and the J segment 3 bases; nucleotides outside the gene matches: 8. Germline V lookup: CDR1 SGHNT, CDR2 YYREEE (reference sequence). CDR3 amino acids: CASSDRDRVYYEQYF. CDR3 sequence (DNA): TGTGCCAGCAGCGACCGGGACAGGGTTTACTACGAGCAGTACTTC. Based on the CDR3 plus reference TRBV5-4 and TRBJ2-7, the full variable domain is ETGVTQSPTHLIKTRGQQVTLRCSSQSGHNTVSWYQQALGQGPQFIFQYYREEENGRGNFPPRFSGLQFPNYSSELNVNALELDDSALYLCASSDRDRVYYEQYFGPGTRLTVT.

This rearrangement joins TRBV7-6 to TRBJ1-2, with D perhaps TRBD1 (5 bases). The CDR3 spans 12 residues. The germline V gene encodes CDR1 SGHVS and CDR2 FNYEAQ. The V gene lost 5 bases and the J gene lost 2 bases, with 6 bases spanning the gap. CDR3 DNA: TGTGCCAGCAGCGGACAAAACTATGGCTACACCTTC. Its translation: CASSGQNYGYTF. The full variable domain, completed using reference TRBV7-6 and TRBJ1-2, is GAGVSQSPRYKVTKRGQDVALRCDPISGHVSLYWYRQALGQGPEFLTYFNYEAQQDKSGLPNDRFSAERPEGSISTLTIQRTEQRDSAMYRCASSGQNYGYTFGSGTRLTVV.

This rearrangement joins TRBV7-6 to TRBJ1-3; 10 bases are shared with TRBD1. CDR3 length: 15 amino acids. The trim removed 5 bases at V and 1 base at J, leaving 2 bases unmatched. Per the germline V gene, CDR1 is SGHVS and CDR2 is FNYEAQ. CDR3 in amino acids: CASSQGQGSGNTIYF. As DNA, the CDR3 is TGTGCCAGCAGCCAGGGACAGGGGTCTGGAAACACCATATATTTT.

The rearrangement joins TRBV7-9 to TRBJ2-7; 7 bases match TRBD1. V lost 0 bases and J lost 2; bases outside the gene matches: 1. The germline CDR1 and CDR2 sequences are SEHNR and FQNEAQ (reference sequence). The CDR3 runs 14 residues. The CDR3 sequence: CASSLAGQTYEQYF. The CDR3, as DNA: TGTGCCAGCAGCTTAGCGGGACAGACCTACGAGCAGTACTTC.

This clone was seen only once. The chain recombines TRBV4-3 with TRBJ2-1; D is unclear. CDR1 is LGHNA, CDR2 YSLEER, per germline. Trimming took 4 bases from V and 3 from J, leaving 10 bases between them. The CDR3 length is 14 residues. The CDR3 nucleotides are TGCGCCAGCAGCCCCTCGAGAGTCTACAATGAGCAGTTCTTC. Its translation: CASSPSRVYNEQFF.

This clone has just one count. This chain connects TRBV5-6 to TRBJ1-4, with 9 bases identical to TRBD1. CDR1 SGHDT and CDR2 YYEEEE come from the germline V gene. This CDR3 is built from 14 residues. The V gene end was trimmed by 2 bases and the J gene end by 7 bases; junction bases not matched to a gene: 3. The CDR3 protein is CASSLGQGSEKLFF. The CDR3 DNA is TGTGCCAGCAGCTTAGGACAGGGGAGTGAAAAACTGTTTTTT.

This clone came up once. The rearrangement links TRBV16 to TRBJ2-1; no reliable D call. V was trimmed by 1 base and J by 9 bases, leaving 7 bases between them. The CDR3 totals 12 residues. In germline, CDR1 is KGHSY, CDR2 FQNENV. Written as DNA, the CDR3 is TGTGCCAGCAGCCAATTCCGAGGTGAGCAGTTCTTC. This encodes CASSQFRGEQFF. Combining the CDR3 with reference TRBV16 and TRBJ2-1 gives the whole variable domain GEEVAQTPKHLVRGEGQKAKLYCAPIKGHSYVFWYQQVLKNEFKFLISFQNENVFDETGMPKERFSAKCLPNSPCSLEIQATKLEDSAVYFCASSQFRGEQFFGPGTRLTVL.

The chain links TRBV9 to TRBJ2-4, with D perhaps matching TRBD2 (5 bases). The CDR3 contains 14 residues. Germline loops: CDR1 SGDLS, CDR2 YYNGEE. V was clipped by 4 bases and J by 0 bases, with 8 bases between them. In DNA form, the CDR3 reads TGTGCCAGCAGCCCCGGGGTAGCCAAAAACATTCAGTACTTC. This encodes CASSPGVAKNIQYF.

This chain uses TRBV11-2 with TRBJ1-4; the D gene is possibly TRBD1 (5 bases). Germline CDR1 is SGHAT and CDR2 is FQNNGV. V lost 5 bases to trimming and J lost 14 bases, with 24 bases between them. CDR3 length: 15 residues. The DNA for the CDR3 is TGTGCCAGCAGCGAAGGGTGGGGACCTATGAAGGGGCTGTTTTTT. Amino acid sequence: CASSEGWGPMKGLFF.

The chain employs TRBV7-9 and TRBJ1-1; no reliable D call. CDR3 length: 11 residues. Trimming shortened V by 4 bases and J by 6 bases, and 6 bases separated the two germline ends. Germline loops: CDR1 SEHNR, CDR2 FQNEAQ (reference sequence). DNA for the CDR3: TGTGCCAGCAGCTGGGGTGCTGAAGCTTTCTTT. It is translated as CASSWGAEAFF.

This clone was detected once. J is TRBJ2-7 and V is TRBV4-1, with 8 bases identical to TRBD1. CDR3 size: 14 residues. Germline V lookup: CDR1 MGHRA, CDR2 YSYEKL. V shed 1 base and J 6 bases; nucleotides not matched to a gene: 5. CDR3 nucleotide sequence: TGCGCCAGCAGCCAAGCCCAGGGGGCCCCCGAGCAGTACTTC. Its translation is CASSQAQGAPEQYF.

V gene TRBV4-3 combines with J gene TRBJ1-6; 9 nucleotides align to TRBD1. J lost 4 bases, V lost 0 bases, and 7 bases had no gene match. This CDR3 is 18 amino acids long. CDR1 and CDR2 from the germline V gene are LGHNA and YSLEER. CDR3 bases: TGCGCCAGCAGCCAAGATGGGGGGGACAGGGCGTATAATTCACCCCTCCACTTT. Its protein product is CASSQDGGDRAYNSPLHF.

The V and J genes are TRBV9 and TRBJ1-1; D is unresolved. The V end lost 4 bases, the J end lost 1 base, and 14 bases lay between the germline ends. Looked up from germline, CDR1 is SGDLS and CDR2 is YYNGEE. The CDR3 runs to 15 residues. CDR3 bases: TGTGCCAGCAGCCCCCGGGAAGGGCAGAACACTGAAGCTTTCTTT. Protein sequence: CASSPREGQNTEAFF. Based on the CDR3 plus reference TRBV9 and TRBJ1-1, the full variable domain is DSGVTQTPKHLITATGQRVTLRCSPRSGDLSVYWYQQSLDQGLQFLIQYYNGEERAKGNILERFSAQQFPDLHSELNLSSLELGDSALYFCASSPREGQNTEAFFGQGTRLTVV.